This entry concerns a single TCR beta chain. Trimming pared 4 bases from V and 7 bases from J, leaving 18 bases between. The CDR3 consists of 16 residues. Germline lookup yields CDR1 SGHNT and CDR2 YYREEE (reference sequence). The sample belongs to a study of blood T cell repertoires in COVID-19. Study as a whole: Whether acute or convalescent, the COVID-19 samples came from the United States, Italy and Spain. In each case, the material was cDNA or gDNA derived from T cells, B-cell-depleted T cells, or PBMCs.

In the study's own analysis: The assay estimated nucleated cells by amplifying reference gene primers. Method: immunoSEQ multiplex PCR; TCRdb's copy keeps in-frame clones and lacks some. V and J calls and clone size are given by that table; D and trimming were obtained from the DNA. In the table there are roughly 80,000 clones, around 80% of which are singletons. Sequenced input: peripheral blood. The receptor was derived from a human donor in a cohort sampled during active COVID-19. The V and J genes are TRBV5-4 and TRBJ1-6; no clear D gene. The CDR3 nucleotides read TGTGCCAGCAGCCCCGCCCGGGCGGGCCCAAATTCACCCCTCCACTTT. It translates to CASSPARAGPNSPLHF.